Detailed here is one T cell receptor (beta chain). The CDR3 runs to 19 residues. Germline assignment: CDR1 SGHRS and CDR2 YFSETQ. With 6 bases clipped from V and 3 bases from J, the junction kept 16 bases outside the gene matches. Only in-frame clones appear in the TCRdb table, and some are missing; sequencing was by immunoSEQ multiplex PCR. The sample holds about 82,000 clones, approximately 80% seen once. The data are from a study of blood T cell repertoires in COVID-19. Across the study: T cells, B-cell-depleted T cells, or PBMCs provided the cDNA or gDNA that served as material.

The sequenced material came from peripheral blood. The source of this sequence is a man older than 75 with active or convalescent COVID-19. The chain joins TRBV5-1 to TRBJ2-3; 13 bases are shared with TRBD2. The CDR3, as DNA: TGCGCCAGCACCTACTTCGGGACTAGCGGGGCAATGAATACAGATACGCAGTATTTT. It translates to CASTYFGTSGAMNTDTQYF.